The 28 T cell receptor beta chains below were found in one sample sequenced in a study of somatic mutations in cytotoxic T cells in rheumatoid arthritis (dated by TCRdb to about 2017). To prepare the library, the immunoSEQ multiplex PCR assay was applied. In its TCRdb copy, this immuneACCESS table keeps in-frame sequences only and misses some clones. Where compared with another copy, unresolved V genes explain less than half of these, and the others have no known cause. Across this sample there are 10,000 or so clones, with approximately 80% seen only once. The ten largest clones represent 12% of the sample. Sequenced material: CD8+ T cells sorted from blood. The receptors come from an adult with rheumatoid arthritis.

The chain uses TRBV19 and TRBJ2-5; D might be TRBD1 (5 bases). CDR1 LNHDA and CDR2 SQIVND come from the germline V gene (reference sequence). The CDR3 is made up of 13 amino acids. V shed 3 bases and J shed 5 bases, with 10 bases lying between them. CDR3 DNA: TGTGCCAGTAGTATTCCGGACAAGGAGACCCAGTACTTC. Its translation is CASSIPDKETQYF.

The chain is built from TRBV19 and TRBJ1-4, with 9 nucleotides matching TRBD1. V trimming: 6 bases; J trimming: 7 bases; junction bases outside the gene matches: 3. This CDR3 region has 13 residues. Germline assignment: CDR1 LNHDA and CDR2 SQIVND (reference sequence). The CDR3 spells CASRGQGREKLFF. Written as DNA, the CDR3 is TGTGCCAGTAGGGGACAGGGCCGTGAAAAACTGTTTTTT.

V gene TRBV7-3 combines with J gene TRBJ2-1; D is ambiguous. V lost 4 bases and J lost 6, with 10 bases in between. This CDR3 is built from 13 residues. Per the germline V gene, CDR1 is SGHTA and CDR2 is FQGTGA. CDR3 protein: CASSSPPSNEQFF. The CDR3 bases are TGTGCCAGCAGCTCGCCTCCGTCCAATGAGCAGTTCTTC.

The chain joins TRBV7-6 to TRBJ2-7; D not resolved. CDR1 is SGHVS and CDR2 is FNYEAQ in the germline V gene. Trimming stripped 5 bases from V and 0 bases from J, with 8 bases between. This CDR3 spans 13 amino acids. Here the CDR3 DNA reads TGTGCCAGCAGCCCCTCAGCCTCCTACGAGCAGTACTTC. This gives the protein CASSPSASYEQYF.

CDR3 region: CATRAGIQEALHF. DNA of the CDR3: TGTGCTACCAGAGCAGGGATTCAAGAAGCCCTCCACTTT. The gene calls are TRBV7-9 and TRBJ1-6, with D possibly TRBD1 on 5 matching bases. Germline CDR1 SEHNR, CDR2 FQNEAQ (reference sequence). The CDR3 has 13 amino acids.

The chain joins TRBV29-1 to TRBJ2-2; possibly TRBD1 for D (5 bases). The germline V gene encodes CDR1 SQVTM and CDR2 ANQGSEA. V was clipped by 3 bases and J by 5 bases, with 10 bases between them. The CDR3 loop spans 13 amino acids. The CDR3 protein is CSVDRVGTGELFF. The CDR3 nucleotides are TGCAGCGTTGACAGGGTAGGAACCGGGGAGCTGTTTTTT.

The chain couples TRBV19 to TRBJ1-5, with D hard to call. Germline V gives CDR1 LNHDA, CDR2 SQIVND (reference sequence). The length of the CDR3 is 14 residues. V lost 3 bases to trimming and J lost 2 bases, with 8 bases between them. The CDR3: CASSIGVRNQPQHF. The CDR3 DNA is TGTGCCAGTAGTATCGGGGTACGCAATCAGCCCCAGCATTTT.

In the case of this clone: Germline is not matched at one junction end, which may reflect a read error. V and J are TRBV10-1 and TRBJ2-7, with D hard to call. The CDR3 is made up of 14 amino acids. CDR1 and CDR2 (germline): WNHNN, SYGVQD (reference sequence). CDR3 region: CASSESYNSCEQYF. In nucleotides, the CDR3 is TGCGCCAGCAGTGAGTCATACAACTCCTGCGAGCAGTACTTC.

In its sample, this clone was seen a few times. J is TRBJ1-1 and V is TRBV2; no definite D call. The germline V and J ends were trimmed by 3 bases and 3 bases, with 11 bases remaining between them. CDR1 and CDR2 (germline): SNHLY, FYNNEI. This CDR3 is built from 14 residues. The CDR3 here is CASSDPRRDTEAFF. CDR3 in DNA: TGTGCCAGCAGTGACCCCAGGAGGGACACTGAAGCTTTCTTT.

CDR3 nucleotides: TGTGCCAGCAGCTTAGCGGACAGGGGGGATGGCAATGAGCAGTTCTTC. It is translated as CASSLADRGDGNEQFF. This chain connects TRBV7-3 to TRBJ2-1; 10 bases are a match to TRBD1. J gave up 6 bases and V 2 bases, and 7 bases lay outside the gene matches. Germline CDR1 reads SGHTA; CDR2 reads FQGTGA. There are 16 residues in the CDR3.

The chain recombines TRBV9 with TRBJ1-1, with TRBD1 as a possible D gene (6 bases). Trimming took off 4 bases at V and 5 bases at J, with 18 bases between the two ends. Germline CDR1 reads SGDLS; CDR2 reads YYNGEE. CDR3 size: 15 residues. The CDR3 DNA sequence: TGTGCCAGCAGCCTCACGACAGGTGAAGGGACTGAAGCTTTCTTT. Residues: CASSLTTGEGTEAFF. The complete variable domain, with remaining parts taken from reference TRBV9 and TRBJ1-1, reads DSGVTQTPKHLITATGQRVTLRCSPRSGDLSVYWYQQSLDQGLQFLIQYYNGEERAKGNILERFSAQQFPDLHSELNLSSLELGDSALYFCASSLTTGEGTEAFFGQGTRLTVV.

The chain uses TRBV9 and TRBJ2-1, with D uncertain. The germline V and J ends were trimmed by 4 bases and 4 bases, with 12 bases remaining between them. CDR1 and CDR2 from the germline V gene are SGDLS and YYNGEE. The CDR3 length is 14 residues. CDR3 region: CASSPRIIYNEQFF. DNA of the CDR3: TGTGCCAGCAGCCCCCGGATCATTTACAATGAGCAGTTCTTC.

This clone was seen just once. DNA for the CDR3: TGTGCCAGCAGCGAACGGGGTTACAATGAGCAGTTCTTC. Translating it yields CASSERGYNEQFF. The rearrangement joins TRBV9 to TRBJ2-1; maybe TRBD2 (5 bases). Trimming removed 3 bases from V and 4 bases from J, with 8 bases in between. Germline values: CDR1 SGDLS, CDR2 YYNGEE. This CDR3 comprises 13 residues.

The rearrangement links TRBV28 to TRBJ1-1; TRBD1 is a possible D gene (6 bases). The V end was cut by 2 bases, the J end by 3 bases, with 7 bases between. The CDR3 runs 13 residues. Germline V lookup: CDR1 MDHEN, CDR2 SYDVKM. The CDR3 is CASSLAGDTEAFF. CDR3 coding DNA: TGTGCCAGCAGTTTAGCAGGGGACACTGAAGCTTTCTTT. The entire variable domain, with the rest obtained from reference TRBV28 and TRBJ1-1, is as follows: DVKVTQSSRYLVKRTGEKVFLECVQDMDHENMFWYRQDPGLGLRLIYFSYDVKMKEKGDIPEGYSVSREKKERFSLILESASTNQTSMYLCASSLAGDTEAFFGQGTRLTVV.

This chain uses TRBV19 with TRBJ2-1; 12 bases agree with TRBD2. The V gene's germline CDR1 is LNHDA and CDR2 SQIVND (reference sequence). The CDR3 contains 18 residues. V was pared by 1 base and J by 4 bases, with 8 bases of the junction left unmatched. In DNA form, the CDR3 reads TGTGCCAGTAGTATAGGTTGGGCTAGCGGGGGGGCTTACAATGAGCAGTTCTTC. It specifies CASSIGWASGGAYNEQFF.

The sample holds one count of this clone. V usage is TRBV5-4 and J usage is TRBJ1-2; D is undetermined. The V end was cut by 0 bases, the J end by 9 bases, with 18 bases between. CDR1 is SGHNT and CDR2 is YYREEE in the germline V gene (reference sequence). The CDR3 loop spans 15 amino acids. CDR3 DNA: TGTGCCAGCAGCTTGGACCCTGGCCTACTTAGGAGCTACACCTTC. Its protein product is CASSLDPGLLRSYTF.

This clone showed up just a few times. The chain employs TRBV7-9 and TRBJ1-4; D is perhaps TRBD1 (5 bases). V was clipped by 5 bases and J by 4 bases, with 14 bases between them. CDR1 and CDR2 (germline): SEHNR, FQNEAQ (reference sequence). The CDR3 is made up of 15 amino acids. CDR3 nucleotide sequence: TGTGCCAGCAGCCCCCAGGGCCTGGGTAATGAAAAACTGTTTTTT. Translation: CASSPQGLGNEKLFF.

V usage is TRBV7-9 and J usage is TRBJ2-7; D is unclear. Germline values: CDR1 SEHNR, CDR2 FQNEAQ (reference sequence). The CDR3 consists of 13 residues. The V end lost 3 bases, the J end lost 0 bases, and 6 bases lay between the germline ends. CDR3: CASSFPGSYEQYF. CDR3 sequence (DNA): TGTGCCAGCAGCTTTCCCGGCTCCTACGAGCAGTACTTC.

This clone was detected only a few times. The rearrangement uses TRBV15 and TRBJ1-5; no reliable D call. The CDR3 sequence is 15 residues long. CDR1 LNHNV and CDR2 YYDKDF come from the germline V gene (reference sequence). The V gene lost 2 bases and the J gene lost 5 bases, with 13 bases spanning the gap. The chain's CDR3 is CATSRKIGRDQPQHF. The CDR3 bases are TGTGCCACCAGCAGAAAGATCGGACGAGATCAGCCCCAGCATTTT.

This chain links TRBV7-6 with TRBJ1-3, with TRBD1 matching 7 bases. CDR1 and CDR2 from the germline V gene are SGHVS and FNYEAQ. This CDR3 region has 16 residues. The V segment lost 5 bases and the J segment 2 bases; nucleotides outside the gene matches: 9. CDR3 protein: CASSTPLTGTGNTIYF. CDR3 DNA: TGTGCCAGCAGCACTCCTTTGACAGGGACTGGAAACACCATATATTTT.

As DNA, the CDR3 is TGTGCCAGCAGCGTAGGGATTAGCGGGGGGGATGAGCAGTTCTTC. Its translation is CASSVGISGGDEQFF. The rearrangement uses TRBV9 and TRBJ2-1; TRBD2 matches 11 bases. This CDR3 is built from 15 residues. The V gene end was trimmed by 0 bases and the J gene end by 8 bases; junction bases not matched to a gene: 4. The germline V gene encodes CDR1 SGDLS and CDR2 YYNGEE.

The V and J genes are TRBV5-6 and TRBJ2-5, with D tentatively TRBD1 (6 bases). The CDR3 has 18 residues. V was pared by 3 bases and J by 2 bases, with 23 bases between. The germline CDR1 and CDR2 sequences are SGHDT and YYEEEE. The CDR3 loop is CASSSPGQESYEQETQYF. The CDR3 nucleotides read TGTGCCAGCAGCTCGCCGGGACAAGAATCGTATGAACAAGAGACCCAGTACTTC.

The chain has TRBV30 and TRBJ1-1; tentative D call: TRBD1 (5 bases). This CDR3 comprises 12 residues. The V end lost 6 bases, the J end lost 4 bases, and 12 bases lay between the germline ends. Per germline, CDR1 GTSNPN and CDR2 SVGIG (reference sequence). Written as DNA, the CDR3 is TGTGCCTGTGCGCCAGGGATCACTGAAGCTTTCTTT. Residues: CACAPGITEAFF.

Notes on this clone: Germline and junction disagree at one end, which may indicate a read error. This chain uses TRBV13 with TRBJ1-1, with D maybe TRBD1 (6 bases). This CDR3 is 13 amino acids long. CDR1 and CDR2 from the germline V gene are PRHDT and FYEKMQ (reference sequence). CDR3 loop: CASSVGGNTEAFF. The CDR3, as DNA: TGTGCCAGCAGCGTAGGGGGGAACACTGAAGCTTTCTTT.

This chain's CDR3 is CASRQPTGIYTGELFF. DNA for the CDR3: TGTGCCAGCAGACAACCGACAGGGATATACACCGGGGAGCTGTTTTTT. The V gene is TRBV28, the J gene TRBJ2-2, with TRBD1 identical over 7 bases. Germline V CDR1 and CDR2: MDHEN, SYDVKM. After removal of 6 bases from V and 3 bases from J, the junction contained 10 bases not matched to a gene. The CDR3 sequence is 16 residues long. The full variable domain, completed using reference TRBV28 and TRBJ2-2, is DVKVTQSSRYLVKRTGEKVFLECVQDMDHENMFWYRQDPGLGLRLIYFSYDVKMKEKGDIPEGYSVSREKKERFSLILESASTNQTSMYLCASRQPTGIYTGELFFGEGSRLTVL.

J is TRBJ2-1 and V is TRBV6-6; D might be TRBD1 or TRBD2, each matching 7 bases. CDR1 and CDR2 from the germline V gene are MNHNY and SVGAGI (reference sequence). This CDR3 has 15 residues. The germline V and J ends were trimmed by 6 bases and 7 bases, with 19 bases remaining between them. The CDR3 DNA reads TGTGCCAGCAGCGAATCCAGGGGGGGCTGGAATGAGCAGTTCTTC. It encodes CASSESRGGWNEQFF.

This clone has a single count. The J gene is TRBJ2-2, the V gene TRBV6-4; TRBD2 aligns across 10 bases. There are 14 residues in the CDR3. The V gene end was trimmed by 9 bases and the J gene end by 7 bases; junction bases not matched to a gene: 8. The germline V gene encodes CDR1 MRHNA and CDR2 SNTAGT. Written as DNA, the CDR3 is TGTGCCAGTTCTCCAGCGGGGGGGAACGGGGAGCTGTTTTTT. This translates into CASSPAGGNGELFF.

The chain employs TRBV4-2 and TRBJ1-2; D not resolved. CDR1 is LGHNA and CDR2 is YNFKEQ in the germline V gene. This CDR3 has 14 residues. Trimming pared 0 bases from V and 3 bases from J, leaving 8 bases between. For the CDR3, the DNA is TGTGCCAGCAGCCAAGATCAAGAGGACTATGGCTACACCTTC. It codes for CASSQDQEDYGYTF.